This entry lists 8 T cell receptor beta chains sequenced from one sample in a study of cytomegalovirus exposure and HLA in healthy donors. The PCR ran on 60 Vbeta and 13 Jbeta primers. Repertoires were generated with immunoSEQ multiplex PCR, while TCRdb's copy carries only in-frame clones and drops some. In the table there are about 170,000 clones, around four fifths of which are singletons. Material: PBMCs. All receptors derive from a female donor in good health and CMV-seronegative.

This rearrangement joins TRBV25-1 to TRBJ2-2; no reliable D call. Germline lookup yields CDR1 MGHDK and CDR2 SYGVNS. There are 12 residues in the CDR3. V dropped 5 bases and J dropped 6 bases, with 7 bases sitting between them. CDR3 residues: CASSPGPGELFF. The DNA for the CDR3 is TGTGCCAGCAGTCCCGGTCCCGGGGAGCTGTTTTTT.

The CDR3 nucleotides read TGTGCCAGTGAAGAGACGGGACAATCGGCCAAAAACATTCAGTACTTC. Translation: CASEETGQSAKNIQYF. This sequence joins TRBV28 and TRBJ2-4; D is perhaps TRBD1 (6 bases). The germline gives CDR1 MDHEN, CDR2 SYDVKM. V lost 9 bases, J lost 1 base, and 19 bases lay in between. This CDR3 region has 16 residues.

The chain couples TRBV5-4 to TRBJ2-1; D is possibly TRBD1 (6 bases). Trimming removed 4 bases at V and 7 bases at J, with 15 bases between. The V gene's germline CDR1 is SGHNT and CDR2 YYREEE (reference sequence). CDR3 length equals 14 residues. The DNA of the CDR3 is TGTGCCAGCAGCCCAGGTGGGGGCGTAAATGAGCAGTTCTTC. It translates to CASSPGGGVNEQFF. Full variable domain (missing parts from reference TRBV5-4 and TRBJ2-1): ETGVTQSPTHLIKTRGQQVTLRCSSQSGHNTVSWYQQALGQGPQFIFQYYREEENGRGNFPPRFSGLQFPNYSSELNVNALELDDSALYLCASSPGGGVNEQFFGPGTRLTVL.

The count of this clone is one. J is TRBJ2-5 and V is TRBV7-8, with D maybe TRBD2 (5 bases). Trimming stripped 6 bases from V and 2 bases from J, with 16 bases between. This CDR3 has 15 amino acids. Germline V CDR1 and CDR2: SGHVS, FQNEAQ. The chain's CDR3 is CASSSILGSQETQYF. CDR3 nucleotides: TGTGCCAGCAGTTCCATACTAGGGAGTCAAGAGACCCAGTACTTC.

This rearrangement joins TRBV30 to TRBJ1-5; unclear D gene. CDR1 and CDR2 from the germline V gene are GTSNPN and SVGIG (reference sequence). The CDR3 loop spans 15 amino acids. The V end lost 0 bases, the J end lost 0 bases, and 9 bases lay between the germline ends. The CDR3 sequence: CAWSVPGGSNQPQHF. CDR3 in DNA: TGTGCCTGGAGTGTTCCGGGAGGTAGCAATCAGCCCCAGCATTTT.

As to this clone: The junction departs from the called germline gene at one end, perhaps through a read error. V usage is TRBV7-9 and J usage is TRBJ2-7, with 7 nucleotides matching TRBD1. Germline V gene data show CDR1 as SEHNR and CDR2 as FQNEAQ (reference sequence). The CDR3 length is 12 residues. The CDR3 protein is CSSSSTGDEQYF. For the CDR3, the DNA is TGTTCCAGCAGCTCCACAGGGGACGAGCAGTACTTC.

J is TRBJ2-7 and V is TRBV28, with TRBD2 matching over 9 bases. Per the germline V gene, CDR1 is MDHEN and CDR2 is SYDVKM. Unmatched junction bases numbered 5, after V lost 5 bases and J lost 0 bases. The length of the CDR3 is 15 residues. The CDR3 sequence: CASSPTSGPSYEQYF. The CDR3 DNA follows: TGTGCCAGCAGTCCGACTAGCGGACCCTCCTACGAGCAGTACTTC.

The V call is TRBV7-9, the J call TRBJ1-1, with D possibly matching TRBD1 (5 bases). V was shortened by 6 bases and J by 0 bases, with 14 bases between the two germline ends. CDR3 length: 15 residues. Germline V gene lookup returns CDR1 SEHNR and CDR2 FQNEAQ (reference sequence). This CDR3 reads CASSLWTRMNTEAFF. The CDR3, as DNA: TGTGCCAGCAGTCTTTGGACACGCATGAACACTGAAGCTTTCTTT. Full variable domain (remainder filled in from reference TRBV7-9 and TRBJ1-1): DTGVSQNPRHKITKRGQNVTFRCDPISEHNRLYWYRQTLGQGPEFLTYFQNEAQLEKSRLLSDRFSAERPKGSFSTLEIQRTEQGDSAMYLCASSLWTRMNTEAFFGQGTRLTVV.